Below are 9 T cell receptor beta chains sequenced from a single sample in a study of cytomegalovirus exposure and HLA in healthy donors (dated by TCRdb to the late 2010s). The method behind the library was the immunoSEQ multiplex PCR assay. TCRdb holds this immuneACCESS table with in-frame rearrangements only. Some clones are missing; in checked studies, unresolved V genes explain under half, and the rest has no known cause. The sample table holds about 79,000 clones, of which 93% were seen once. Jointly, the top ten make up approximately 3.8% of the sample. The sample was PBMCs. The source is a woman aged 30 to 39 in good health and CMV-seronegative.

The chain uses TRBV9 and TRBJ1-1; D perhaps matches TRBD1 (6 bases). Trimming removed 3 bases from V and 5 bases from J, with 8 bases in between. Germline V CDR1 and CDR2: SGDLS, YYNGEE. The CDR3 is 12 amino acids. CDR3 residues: CASSAQGTEAFF. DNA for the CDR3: TGTGCCAGCAGCGCACAGGGAACTGAAGCTTTCTTT.

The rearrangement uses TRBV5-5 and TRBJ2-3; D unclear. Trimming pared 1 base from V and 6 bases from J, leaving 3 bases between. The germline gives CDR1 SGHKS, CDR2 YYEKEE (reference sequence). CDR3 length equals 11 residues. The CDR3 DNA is TGTGCCAGCAGCTTGTATGATACGCAGTATTTT. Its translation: CASSLYDTQYF.

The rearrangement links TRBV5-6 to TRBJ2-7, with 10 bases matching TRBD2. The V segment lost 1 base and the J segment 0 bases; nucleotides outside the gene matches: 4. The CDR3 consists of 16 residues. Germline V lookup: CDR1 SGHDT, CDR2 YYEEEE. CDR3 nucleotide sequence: TGTGCCAGCAGCTTGCTTTGGACTAGCGGCTCCTACGAGCAGTACTTC. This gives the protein CASSLLWTSGSYEQYF.

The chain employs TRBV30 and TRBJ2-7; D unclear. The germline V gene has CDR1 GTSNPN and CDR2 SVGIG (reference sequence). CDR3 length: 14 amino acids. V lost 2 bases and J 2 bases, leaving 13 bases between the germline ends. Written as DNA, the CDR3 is TGTGCCTGGAGTTTCGACTCTACCGCCTACGAGCAGTACTTC. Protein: CAWSFDSTAYEQYF.

CDR3 in amino acids: CASSLLILAGELFF. For the CDR3, the DNA is TGTGCCAGCAGCCTTTTAATACTGGCCGGGGAGCTGTTTTTT. The J gene is TRBJ2-2, the V gene TRBV7-9; D gene uncertain. V lost 5 bases to trimming and J lost 6 bases, with 13 bases between them. From germline, CDR1 is SEHNR and CDR2 FQNEAQ (reference sequence). The CDR3 has 14 residues. The full variable domain, its missing parts supplied by reference TRBV7-9 and TRBJ2-2, is DTGVSQNPRHKITKRGQNVTFRCDPISEHNRLYWYRQTLGQGPEFLTYFQNEAQLEKSRLLSDRFSAERPKGSFSTLEIQRTEQGDSAMYLCASSLLILAGELFFGEGSRLTVL.

CDR3 in amino acids: CASSITGPYEKLFF. The CDR3 DNA reads as TGTGCCAGTAGTATAACAGGGCCCTATGAAAAACTGTTTTTT. The rearrangement uses TRBV19 and TRBJ1-4, with a tentative D call TRBD1 (6 bases). V was trimmed by 2 bases and J by 6 bases, leaving 10 bases between them. The CDR3 is made up of 14 amino acids. Germline lookup yields CDR1 LNHDA and CDR2 SQIVND (reference sequence). The whole variable domain, remainder taken from reference TRBV19 and TRBJ1-4, is DGGITQSPKYLFRKEGQNVTLSCEQNLNHDAMYWYRQDPGQGLRLIYYSQIVNDFQKGDIAEGYSVSREKKESFPLTVTSAQKNPTAFYLCASSITGPYEKLFFGSGTQLSVL.

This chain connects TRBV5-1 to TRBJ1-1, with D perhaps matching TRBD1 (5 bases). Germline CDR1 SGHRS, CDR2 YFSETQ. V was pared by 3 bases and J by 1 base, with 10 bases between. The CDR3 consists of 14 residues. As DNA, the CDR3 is TGCGCCAGCAGCTACGCAGGGTCGAACACTGAAGCTTTCTTT. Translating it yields CASSYAGSNTEAFF.

In nucleotides, the CDR3 is TGCGCCAGCAGCCAGGGACAACAGGGGCGTAAGGCAGATACGCAGTATTTT. Translated: CASSQGQQGRKADTQYF. The chain links TRBV4-1 to TRBJ2-3; 7 bases line up with TRBD1. V was clipped by 3 bases and J by 4 bases; unmatched bases: 13. The CDR3 is 17 amino acids. CDR1 and CDR2 from the germline V gene are MGHRA and YSYEKL.

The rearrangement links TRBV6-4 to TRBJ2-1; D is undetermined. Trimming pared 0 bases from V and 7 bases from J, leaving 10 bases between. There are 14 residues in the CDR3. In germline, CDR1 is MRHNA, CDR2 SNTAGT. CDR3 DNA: TGTGCCAGCAGTGACTCTGGCAGTATAAATGAGCAGTTCTTC. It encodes CASSDSGSINEQFF.